This T cell receptor (beta chain) was documented in a study of graft-versus-host responses after intestinal transplantation. At the level of the study: The whole recipient group had anti-thymocyte globulin induction followed by tacrolimus and steroids for two to three years. Study-wide results and caveats: Maximum circulating GvH clone levels tracked with early post-transplant HvG decreases. GvH clones occurred in recipient marrow; some first appeared in ileum or blood.

Germline V gives CDR1 LNHDA, CDR2 SQIVND (reference sequence). Trimming removed 1 base from V and 4 bases from J, with 10 bases in between. This CDR3 comprises 14 residues. The protocol was immunoSEQ multiplex PCR, while the TCRdb copy is restricted to in-frame clones and leaves out a portion. The table shows 49,000 or so clones, with roughly 93% occurring only once. Worth noting for this clone: The antigen is undetermined.

V usage is TRBV19 and J usage is TRBJ1-2; D gene ambiguous. The receptor's source is a human patient who received an intestinal transplant, so some T cells may come from the graft donor. Sample: PBMCs, taken around 27 months after a first intestinal transplant, on the day of a second. The CDR3 nucleotides read TGTGCCAGTAGTATAGGTGGCGACCTCTATGGCTACACCTTC. This translates into CASSIGGDLYGYTF.